The T cell receptor (beta chain) under discussion was sequenced for a study of OX40 agonist ivuxolimab in advanced cancers. Across the whole study: Each patient was given ivuxolimab into a vein every 2 weeks, at 0.01 to 10 mg/kg. Three patients responded partially, comprising one with hepatocellular carcinoma and two with cutaneous melanoma. Patients with prior anti-PD-1, anti-PD-L1 or anti-CTLA-4 therapy were eligible; about 41% had some.

Study-level results: Some nonresponders additionally presented with little normalized T-cell clonal expansion.

Trimming left V 6 bases short and J 2 bases short, with 15 bases between. The germline gives CDR1 SGHNT, CDR2 YYREEE (reference sequence). There are 15 residues in the CDR3. TCRdb's table, derived via immunoSEQ multiplex PCR, lists solely in-frame clones and lacks some. The table records around 140,000 clones, 90% of them present only once. As regards this clone: Its antigen is currently unknown.

The rearrangement joins TRBV5-4 to TRBJ2-1, with D possibly being TRBD1 or TRBD2 (5 bases each). The sequencing here drew on CD4+ or CD8+ T cells sorted from blood, taken in a trial of the OX40 agonist ivuxolimab. The source of this sequence is an adult with an advanced solid tumor such as melanoma, head and neck, liver or kidney cancer. CDR3 nucleotides: TGTGCCAGCAACATGGGGGTGGGGGCCTACAATGAGCAGTTCTTC. Translated: CASNMGVGAYNEQFF.